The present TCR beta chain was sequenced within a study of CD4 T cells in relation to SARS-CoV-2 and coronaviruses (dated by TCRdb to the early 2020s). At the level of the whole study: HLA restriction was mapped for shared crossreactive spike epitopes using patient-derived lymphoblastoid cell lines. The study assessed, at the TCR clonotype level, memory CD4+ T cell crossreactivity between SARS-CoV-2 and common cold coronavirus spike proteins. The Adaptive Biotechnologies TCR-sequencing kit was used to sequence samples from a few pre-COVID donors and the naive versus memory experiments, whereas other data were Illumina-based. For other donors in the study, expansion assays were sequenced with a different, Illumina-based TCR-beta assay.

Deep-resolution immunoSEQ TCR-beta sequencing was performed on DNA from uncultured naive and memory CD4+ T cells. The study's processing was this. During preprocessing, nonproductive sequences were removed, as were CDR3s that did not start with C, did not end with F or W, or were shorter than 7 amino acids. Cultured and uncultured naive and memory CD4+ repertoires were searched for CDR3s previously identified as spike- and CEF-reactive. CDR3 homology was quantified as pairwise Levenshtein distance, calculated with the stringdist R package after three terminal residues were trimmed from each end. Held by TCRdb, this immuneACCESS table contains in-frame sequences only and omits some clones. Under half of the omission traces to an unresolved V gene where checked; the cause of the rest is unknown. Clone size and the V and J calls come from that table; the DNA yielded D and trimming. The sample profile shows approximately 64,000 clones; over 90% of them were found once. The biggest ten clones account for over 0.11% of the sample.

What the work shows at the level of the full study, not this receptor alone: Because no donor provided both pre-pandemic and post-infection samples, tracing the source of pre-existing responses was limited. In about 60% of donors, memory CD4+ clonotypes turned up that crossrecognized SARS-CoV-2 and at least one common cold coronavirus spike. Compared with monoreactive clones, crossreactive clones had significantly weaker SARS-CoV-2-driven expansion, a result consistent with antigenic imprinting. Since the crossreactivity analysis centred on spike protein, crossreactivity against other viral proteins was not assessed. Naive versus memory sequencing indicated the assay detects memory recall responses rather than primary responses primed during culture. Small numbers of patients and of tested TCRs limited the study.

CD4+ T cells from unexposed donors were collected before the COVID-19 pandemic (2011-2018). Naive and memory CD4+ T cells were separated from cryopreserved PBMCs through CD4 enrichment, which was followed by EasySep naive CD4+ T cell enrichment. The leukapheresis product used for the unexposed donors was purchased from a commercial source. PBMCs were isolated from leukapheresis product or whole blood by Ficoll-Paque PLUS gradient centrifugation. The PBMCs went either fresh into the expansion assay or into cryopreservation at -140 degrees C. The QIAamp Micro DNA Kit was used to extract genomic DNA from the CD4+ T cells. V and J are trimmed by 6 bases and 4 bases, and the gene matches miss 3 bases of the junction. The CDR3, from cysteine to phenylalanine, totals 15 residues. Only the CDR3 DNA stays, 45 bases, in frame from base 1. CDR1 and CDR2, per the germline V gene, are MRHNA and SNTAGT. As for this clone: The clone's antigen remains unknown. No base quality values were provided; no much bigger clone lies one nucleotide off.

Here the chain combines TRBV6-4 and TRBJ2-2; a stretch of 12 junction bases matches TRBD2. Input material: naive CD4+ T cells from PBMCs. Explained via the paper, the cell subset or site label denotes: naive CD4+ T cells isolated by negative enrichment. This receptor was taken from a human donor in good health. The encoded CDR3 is CASRKGLAGTGELFF. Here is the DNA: TGTGCCAGCAGAAAGGGACTAGCGGGCACCGGGGAGCTGTTTTTT.